The source of this T cell receptor (beta chain) is a study of blood T cell dynamics during melanoma immunotherapy (dated by TCRdb to the early 2020s). About the full investigation: All patients had metastatic melanoma and were given first-line pembrolizumab or nivolumab plus ipilimumab as standard of care in the United Kingdom. To find early correlates of response, peripheral T cell receptor repertoires were profiled in metastatic melanoma patients before and after one cycle of checkpoint inhibitor therapy. A training cohort was formed from consecutive patients, and a further independent group of patients from the same centre was pooled into an external validation set. Study-wide findings and limitations: The relatively small sample size was acknowledged as something that could potentially limit how far the results can be generalized. Whether the T cell clones behind the repertoire changes were melanoma-specific or instead reflected general immune activation was something the study could not determine. A bifurcated reorganization of the PBMC repertoire at W3, with increased clonality or increased diversity, was observed in patients who later achieved disease control, unlike in progressors.

Taken with the paper, the label for time point translates to: week 3, after first cycle of checkpoint inhibitor. Blood samples were collected before treatment (T0) and at week 3 (W3), after the first cycle of checkpoint blockade. Except for a couple of patients with rapid clinical progression, response was assessed 12 weeks after the first infusion by RECIST 1.1; disease control meant complete response, partial response or stable disease. Patients were excluded for prior systemic cancer treatment, concomitant immunosuppressant therapy or synchronous other active malignancies. Bulk PBMC and plasma cell-free DNA were both sequenced for TCR beta so that circulating cells and T cell turnover could be tracked. PBMC were isolated from blood with Lymphoprep and SepMate tubes, followed by red cell lysis. QIAamp DNA Blood Mini kits were used to extract DNA from PBMC and from sorted T cell subsets. The CDR3 holds 15 amino acids from the cysteine to the phenylalanine. Solely the CDR3 DNA is kept, with 45 bases framed from the first base. Relative to germline, V is 4 bases shorter and J is 2 bases shorter, with 13 bases between their ends. From the germline V gene, CDR1 is MGHRA and CDR2 is YSYEKL.

A fixed 350 ng of DNA was loaded for every bulk PBMC sample. Following the manufacturer instructions, the immunoSEQ TCRb Assay kit was used to amplify TCR beta CDR3 sequences from genomic DNA. The KAPA Library Quantification Kit for Illumina platforms was used to quantify pooled libraries by qPCR. Sequencing of the pooled libraries was done on an Illumina NextSeq 500, with clustering at about 0.6-1.1 pM. On the study's bioinformatics: The TCR data were analyzed using immunoSEQ ANALYZER and the R LymphoSeq package. A rearrangement efficiency score was calculated as productive divided by the sum of productive and non-productive CDR3 sequences. Clonality was measured with the Gini coefficient and diversity with the Renyi index at alpha=1, compared pairwise between timepoints within each patient. In LymphoSeq, clonal relatedness was computed with an edit distance of 3 and repertoire similarity was computed with the Bhattacharyya coefficient. To classify response, a linear discriminant analysis based on week-3 changes in clonality and diversity was built with the R MASS and caret packages. Sourced from immuneACCESS, this table was stored by TCRdb with only in-frame sequences that have V and J called. A share of the clones is absent; for the studies checked, an unresolved V gene accounts for under half, and the remainder has no known explanation. V, J and clone size are those of that table, while D and trimming were read from the DNA. The sample table contains roughly 20,000 clones; only one count was recorded for about 85% of them. The ten most abundant clones make up about 8% of the sample.

On this clone: No antigen is known for it. No base quality information exists; no much larger clone differs at one position.

Material: blood, obtained from a patient treated with checkpoint blockade. Rearrangement joined TRBV4-1 to TRBJ2-3, with the D gene not confidently named. This TCR derives from a human donor with melanoma. CDR3 region: CASSRATENTDTQYF. The nucleotides are TGCGCCAGCAGCCGGGCCACGGAGAACACAGATACGCAGTATTTT.